This T cell receptor (beta chain) comes out of a study of blood T cell repertoires in COVID-19. Germline assignment: CDR1 MNHEY and CDR2 SVGAGI. The CDR3 runs 14 residues. Germline trimming cut 6 bases from V and 5 bases from J; bases unmatched to any gene: 8. Participants, 18 to 89 years old, spanned around 25 US areas. Profiled with immunoSEQ multiplex PCR; TCRdb holds only in-frame clones, not every one. This repertoire shows about 50,000 clones, approximately 78% found once; its top ten account for around 5.4%. V usage is TRBV6-5 and J usage is TRBJ2-7, with TRBD1 matching over 9 bases. Sample: PBMCs or T cells enriched from blood (not recorded which). This clonotype was sampled from a woman between 50 and 59 years old with acute COVID-19. The CDR3 DNA sequence: TGTGCCAGCAGGCGAACTGGGACAGGGAACGAGCAGTACTTC. Translating gives CASRRTGTGNEQYF.